A single sample is the source of the 23 T cell receptor beta chains below, sequenced in a study of regulatory T cells in long-lasting Graves disease. Noted time point: persistent/refractory GD, antithyroid drugs over 5 years with positive TRAb. The TCR library was made from RNA that had been extracted from PBMCs in TRIzol. Both iRepertoire HTBI primers and Arm-PCR of CDR3 regions were used to build the TCR beta libraries. TCRdb called the multiplex PCR reads again in MiXCR, with one record for every CDR3 protein. Of 500,000 to 800,000 distinct CDR3 sequences in the sample, 25% to 30% were seen once. The material sequenced was peripheral blood mononuclear cells (PBMCs), taken when the disease was refractory, from a patient treated with antithyroid drugs. These receptors originate from a female donor with Graves disease.

In the case of this clonotype: At one of its ends the junction is not consistent with the germline gene, which may arise from a read error. The chain combines TRBV13 with TRBJ1-5; no clear D gene. The CDR3 runs 16 residues. Germline CDR1 and CDR2: PRHDT and FYEKMQ (reference sequence). CDR3 in amino acids: CASSLVPDSSNQPQHF. CDR3 bases: TGCGCCAGCAGCTTGGTTCCAGACTCTAGCAATCAGCCCCAGCATTTT.

This clonotype turned up a few times. The V gene is TRBV5-6, the J gene TRBJ1-5, with D perhaps matching TRBD1 (5 bases). Trimming stripped 1 base from V and 3 bases from J, with 14 bases between. The CDR3 totals 16 residues. The germline gives CDR1 SGHDT, CDR2 YYEEEE. CDR3 protein: CASSLFQGGNNQPQHF. The CDR3 DNA reads TGTGCCAGCAGCTTGTTTCAGGGCGGGAACAATCAGCCCCAGCATTTT.

The sample holds many counts of this clonotype. This rearrangement joins TRBV12-5 to TRBJ2-7; no definite D call. The length of the CDR3 is 11 residues. Per germline, CDR1 LGHNT and CDR2 FRNRAP. Between the trimmed V and J ends, which lost 6 bases and 4 bases, there was a span of 7 bases. CDR3 sequence reads: CASGDGYEQYF. The CDR3 DNA sequence: TGTGCTAGTGGGGACGGGTACGAGCAGTACTTC.

The chain joins TRBV6-1 to TRBJ1-6; TRBD1 might be the D (5 bases). CDR1 MNHNS and CDR2 SASEGT come from the germline V gene. The CDR3 contains 12 residues. CDR3 bases: TGTGCTAGCGGGCGGGGGAACTCACCCCTCCACTTT. Translated: CASGRGNSPLHF.

The chain links TRBV6-1 to TRBJ2-5; either TRBD1 or TRBD2 may supply D (5 bases each). The CDR3 contains 15 residues. Germline CDR1 MNHNS, CDR2 SASEGT. V was clipped by 6 bases and J by 1 base, with 15 bases between them. This CDR3 reads CASSPRDGAQETQYF. The CDR3 DNA is TGTGCCAGCAGCCCCCGGGACGGAGCCCAAGAGACCCAGTACTTC.

The rearrangement links TRBV3-1 to TRBJ1-6; D not certain. Germline CDR1 is LGHDT and CDR2 is YNNKEL (reference sequence). Trimming removed 0 bases from V and 7 bases from J, with 4 bases in between. This CDR3 contains 13 residues. In nucleotides, the CDR3 is TGTGCCAGCAGCCAAGATCTGAATTCACCCCTCCACTTT. This translates into CASSQDLNSPLHF.

At least ten counts were recorded for this clonotype. The gene calls are TRBV12-3 or TRBV12-4 and TRBJ1-6, with unresolved D. The CDR3 contains 13 residues. V lost 3 bases and J lost 6, with 6 bases in between. DNA for the CDR3: TGTGCCAGCAGTTTTGGCAGTAATTCACCCCTCCACTTT. This gives the protein CASSFGSNSPLHF.

V and J are TRBV6-1 and TRBJ2-7; tentative D call: TRBD1 (5 bases). The germline V gene has CDR1 MNHNS and CDR2 SASEGT. This CDR3 is built from 14 residues. V lost 3 bases, J lost 4 bases, and 13 bases lay in between. CDR3 sequence reads: CASSDFLTVYEQYF. In DNA form, the CDR3 reads TGTGCCAGCAGTGATTTCCTGACAGTGTACGAGCAGTACTTC.

This clonotype has only a few counts. The chain has TRBV7-9 and TRBJ1-1; no clear D gene. Germline lookup yields CDR1 SEHNR and CDR2 FQNEAQ (reference sequence). The CDR3 sequence is 9 residues long. V lost 10 bases and J lost 7, with 7 bases in between. Here the CDR3 reads CATHDEAFF. The DNA of the CDR3 is TGTGCCACCCACGATGAAGCTTTCTTT.

V gene TRBV15 combines with J gene TRBJ1-4; D unresolved. This CDR3 is 15 amino acids long. Germline V gene data show CDR1 as LNHNV and CDR2 as YYDKDF (reference sequence). The germline V and J ends were trimmed by 0 bases and 4 bases, with 9 bases remaining between them. The DNA of the CDR3 is TGTGCCACCAGCAGAGACTCTGCCCGTAATGAAAAACTGTTTTTT. Translated, it gives CATSRDSARNEKLFF.

This clonotype was observed a handful of times. The chain links TRBV3-1 to TRBJ1-1, with a weak D call TRBD1 (6 bases). Germline V CDR1 and CDR2: LGHDT, YNNKEL (reference sequence). Trimming removed 4 bases from V and 4 bases from J, with 13 bases in between. CDR3 length: 14 amino acids. In DNA, the CDR3 is TGTGCCAGCAGCCCACAGGGCTGGGGCACTGAAGCTTTCTTT. It encodes CASSPQGWGTEAFF. Drawing the rest from reference TRBV3-1 and TRBJ1-1, the complete variable domain is DTAVSQTPKYLVTQMGNDKSIKCEQNLGHDTMYWYKQDSKKFLKIMFSYNNKELIINETVPNRFSPKSPDKAHLNLHINSLELGDSAVYFCASSPQGWGTEAFFGQGTRLTVV.

At least ten counts were recorded for this clonotype. V gene TRBV2 combines with J gene TRBJ2-7; D gene uncertain. Germline V CDR1 and CDR2: SNHLY, FYNNEI. V dropped 3 bases and J dropped 7 bases, with 13 bases sitting between them. The CDR3 totals 13 residues. CDR3 protein: CASSEWPEGEQYF. The CDR3 DNA follows: TGTGCCAGCAGTGAGTGGCCCGAAGGGGAGCAGTACTTC. Filled out from reference TRBV2 and TRBJ2-7, the complete variable domain reads EPEVTQTPSHQVTQMGQEVILRCVPISNHLYFYWYRQILGQKVEFLVSFYNNEISEKSEIFDDQFSVERPDGSNFTLKIRSTKLEDSAMYFCASSEWPEGEQYFGPGTRLTVT.

The CDR3 spells CASSRTPLDQPQHF. The CDR3 bases are TGTGCCAGTAGTAGGACACCTCTGGATCAGCCCCAGCATTTT. The chain recombines TRBV19 with TRBJ1-5; a possible D gene is TRBD1 (5 bases). Trimming pared 4 bases from V and 5 bases from J, leaving 12 bases between. There are 14 residues in the CDR3. Germline CDR1 and CDR2: LNHDA and SQIVND (reference sequence).

The rearrangement uses TRBV30 and TRBJ2-7; perhaps TRBD1 as D (6 bases). Germline V CDR1 and CDR2: GTSNPN, SVGIG (reference sequence). This CDR3 region has 13 residues. Trimming pared 1 base from V and 3 bases from J, leaving 10 bases between. DNA of the CDR3: TGTGCCTGGAGTGCTCCAGGGGACTACGAGCAGTACTTC. Its translation: CAWSAPGDYEQYF.

In this sample, this clonotype turned up a few times. The V and J genes are TRBV7-3 and TRBJ2-5; TRBD1 or TRBD2 may be the D gene (5 bases each). The CDR3 length is 16 residues. Germline CDR1 and CDR2: SGHTA and FQGTGA. Trimming removed 2 bases at V and 5 bases at J, with 18 bases between. CDR3 in amino acids: CASSLRGRTGEETQYF. CDR3 nucleotides: TGTGCCAGCAGCTTACGGGGCAGAACTGGTGAGGAGACCCAGTACTTC.

This clonotype showed up just once. The V call is TRBV14, the J call TRBJ2-1; 8 bases line up with TRBD2. Germline CDR1 is SGHDN and CDR2 is FVKESK. This CDR3 is 17 amino acids long. Losses at the gene ends were 5 bases for V and 0 bases for J; bases not matched to a gene: 9. CDR3 loop: CASSGLRSGSSYNEQFF. The CDR3 DNA is TGTGCCAGCAGCGGGCTAAGAAGCGGGAGCTCCTACAATGAGCAGTTCTTC.

The CDR3 loop reads CSVLASDYGYTF. DNA for the CDR3: TGCAGCGTTTTGGCCTCCGACTATGGCTACACCTTC. The J gene is TRBJ1-2, the V gene TRBV29-1; D not certain. Trimming pared 5 bases from V and 3 bases from J, leaving 10 bases between. Germline loops: CDR1 SQVTM, CDR2 ANQGSEA. There are 12 residues in the CDR3.

V and J are TRBV6-2 or TRBV6-3 and TRBJ1-6, with 10 nucleotides matching TRBD1. V gave up 5 bases and J gave up 6 bases; unmatched junction bases: 4. The CDR3 totals 15 residues. Germline V gene lookup returns CDR1 MNHEY and CDR2 SVGEGT. The DNA of the CDR3 is TGTGCCAGCAGTGCTGGACAGGGGGGTAATTCACCCCTCCACTTT. It translates to CASSAGQGGNSPLHF.

This sequence joins TRBV7-8 and TRBJ1-1, with D maybe TRBD1 (6 bases). The V end was cut by 2 bases, the J end by 6 bases, with 16 bases between. Per germline, CDR1 SGHVS and CDR2 FQNEAQ. This CDR3 spans 15 amino acids. CDR3 sequence: CASSLSGQGSSEAFF. The CDR3 DNA is TGTGCCAGCAGCTTATCCGGTCAGGGGAGTTCTGAAGCTTTCTTT.

The chain has TRBV28 and TRBJ1-2, with D tentatively TRBD1 (6 bases). V was trimmed by 8 bases and J by 3 bases, leaving 13 bases between them. From germline, CDR1 is MDHEN and CDR2 SYDVKM. The CDR3 contains 13 residues. CDR3 bases: TGTGCCAGCGTACCACAGGGAGACTATGGCTACACCTTC. Its protein product is CASVPQGDYGYTF.

This clonotype was detected ten times or more. The gene calls are TRBV12-3 or TRBV12-4 and TRBJ1-2; a weak D match, TRBD1 (6 bases). Trimming removed 7 bases at V and 2 bases at J, with 11 bases between. CDR3 length equals 13 residues. In DNA form, the CDR3 reads TGTGCCAGCAACGTACAGGGAAACTATGGCTACACCTTC. This encodes CASNVQGNYGYTF.

The chain links TRBV2 to TRBJ2-1; D remains ambiguous. From germline, CDR1 is SNHLY and CDR2 FYNNEI. The CDR3 totals 12 residues. The ends were cut back, 2 bases at V and 6 bases at J, with 5 bases in the middle. CDR3 DNA: TGTGCCAGCAGTGAAATCGGCAATGAGCAGTTCTTC. It yields the protein CASSEIGNEQFF.

DNA of the CDR3: TGCAGTGCTCAAACTACCTCCTACGAGCAGTACTTC. Translation: CSAQTTSYEQYF. V usage is TRBV20-1 and J usage is TRBJ2-7; D is unresolved. The CDR3 consists of 12 residues. The V and J ends lost 5 bases and 0 bases respectively, with 8 bases between them. Germline V gene sequence: CDR1 DFQATT, CDR2 SNEGSKA (reference sequence).